The 18 T cell receptor beta chains below were found in one sample sequenced in a study of blood T cell repertoires in COVID-19. Assay: immunoSEQ multiplex PCR; the TCRdb copy retains only in-frame clones and omits some. Of some 200,000 clones in the sample, roughly four fifths were seen once. Source material: peripheral blood. Every receptor here comes from a middle-aged woman with acute or convalescent COVID-19.

Worth noting for this clone: In the same sample, other DNA sequences code for this CDR3. The chain recombines TRBV20-1 with TRBJ1-1; TRBD1 aligns across 8 bases. Germline CDR1 reads DFQATT; CDR2 reads SNEGSKA (reference sequence). The CDR3 runs 13 residues. J gave up 7 bases and V 3 bases, and 7 bases lay outside the gene matches. CDR3 in DNA: TGCAGTGCTAGTACAGGGGGGGGCCTTGAAGCTTTCTTT. This sequence encodes CSASTGGGLEAFF.

A few counts support this clone. The chain has TRBV6-6 and TRBJ1-6; D gene ambiguous. Germline V CDR1 and CDR2: MNHNY, SVGAGI (reference sequence). The CDR3 is 13 amino acids. The V gene lost 8 bases and the J gene lost 0 bases, with 5 bases spanning the gap. The CDR3 region is CASASSYNSPLHF. CDR3 coding DNA: TGTGCCAGCGCTAGCTCCTATAATTCACCCCTCCACTTT.

The chain is built from TRBV21-1 and TRBJ2-1; the table gives TRBD1 as D, unverified against the DNA. TRBV21-1 is recorded as a pseudogene. This CDR3 has 15 amino acids. In nucleotides, the CDR3 is TGTGCCAGCAGCAAAGCGGGGACAGGTCACAATGAGCAGTTCTTC. Translating it yields CASSKAGTGHNEQFF.

This clone was found many times. This sequence joins TRBV6-4 and TRBJ2-2; the D gene is possibly TRBD1 (5 bases). The CDR3 is 13 amino acids. Per germline, CDR1 MRHNA and CDR2 SNTAGT. V was shortened by 2 bases and J by 4 bases, with 5 bases between the two germline ends. The CDR3 DNA reads TGTGCCAGCAGTGACAGGGGCACCGGGGAGCTGTTTTTT. This encodes CASSDRGTGELFF.

This rearrangement joins TRBV12-5 to TRBJ1-6; no reliable D call. Germline assignment: CDR1 LGHNT and CDR2 FRNRAP. There are 15 residues in the CDR3. V gave up 6 bases and J gave up 0 bases, with 9 bases separating them. This CDR3 is CASGAGSSYNSPLHF. DNA of the CDR3: TGTGCTAGTGGCGCAGGAAGCTCCTATAATTCACCCCTCCACTTT.

This clone was observed a handful of times. The genes are TRBV7-2 and TRBJ2-1; no clear D. Germline CDR1 reads SGHTA; CDR2 reads FQGNSA. V lost 2 bases and J lost 0, with 5 bases in between. The CDR3 sequence is 14 residues long. The DNA for the CDR3 is TGTGCCAGCAGCTTACTAGGCTCCTACAATGAGCAGTTCTTC. As protein: CASSLLGSYNEQFF. Drawing the rest from reference TRBV7-2 and TRBJ2-1, the complete variable domain is GAGVSQSPSNKVTEKGKDVELRCDPISGHTALYWYRQSLGQGLEFLIYFQGNSAPDKSGLPSDRFSAERTGGSVSTLTIQRTQQEDSAVYLCASSLLGSYNEQFFGPGTRLTVL.

A few counts support this clone. The V and J genes are TRBV24-1 and TRBJ2-1; maybe TRBD2 (6 bases). Trimming took 6 bases from V and 7 from J, leaving 15 bases between them. This CDR3 is built from 14 residues. Germline V gene lookup returns CDR1 KGHDR and CDR2 SFDVKD. CDR3 in DNA: TGTGCCACCAGTTCTTGGAGGGCTGGGAATGAGCAGTTCTTC. Its protein is CATSSWRAGNEQFF.

The chain employs TRBV30 and TRBJ2-3, with D maybe TRBD2 (6 bases). V gave up 4 bases and J gave up 2 bases, with 13 bases separating them. In germline, CDR1 is GTSNPN, CDR2 SVGIG (reference sequence). This CDR3 comprises 14 residues. This chain's CDR3 is CAWKMGTDTDTQYF. In DNA, the CDR3 is TGTGCCTGGAAGATGGGGACTGACACAGATACGCAGTATTTT.

The J gene is TRBJ1-1, the V gene TRBV5-1, with D unresolved. The germline V and J ends were trimmed by 5 bases and 6 bases, with 20 bases remaining between them. The CDR3 consists of 15 residues. The V gene's germline CDR1 is SGHRS and CDR2 YFSETQ. This CDR3 is CASSRRAGKSAEAFF. CDR3 nucleotide sequence: TGCGCCAGCAGTCGTAGGGCGGGGAAAAGCGCTGAAGCTTTCTTT.

The chain uses TRBV3-1 (or the pseudogene TRBV3-2) and TRBJ2-5; D possibly corresponds to TRBD2 (6 bases). The V and J ends lost 6 bases and 5 bases respectively, with 10 bases between them. The CDR3 spans 12 residues. Germline V gene sequence: CDR1 LGHDT, CDR2 YNNKEL (reference sequence). This CDR3 is CASRRLAETQYF. The CDR3 DNA follows: TGTGCCAGCAGGAGGCTAGCGGAGACCCAGTACTTC.

This chain joins TRBV24-1 and TRBJ1-5, with 12 bases matching TRBD1. This CDR3 contains 15 residues. The junction had 3 bases not matched to a gene; V was cut back by 4 bases and J by 6 bases. CDR1 KGHDR and CDR2 SFDVKD come from the germline V gene. The DNA of the CDR3 is TGTGCCACCAGTGAAGGGACAGGGGGCGTTCAGCCCCAGCATTTT. Protein product: CATSEGTGGVQPQHF.

The chain links TRBV21-1 to TRBJ1-2. TRBV21-1 is tagged as a pseudogene. CDR3 length: 15 residues. CDR3: CASTIKDGDNYGYTF. In DNA, the CDR3 is TGTGCCAGCACCATAAAGGACGGGGATAACTATGGCTACACCTTC.

The chain employs TRBV3-1 (or the pseudogene TRBV3-2) and TRBJ1-1; perhaps TRBD1 as D (6 bases). CDR3 length: 16 amino acids. Germline V lookup: CDR1 LGHDT, CDR2 YNNKEL (reference sequence). V dropped 0 bases and J dropped 7 bases, with 18 bases sitting between them. CDR3 region: CASSQEVGGGGGEAFF. The CDR3 DNA sequence: TGTGCCAGCAGCCAAGAAGTAGGCGGGGGCGGTGGTGAAGCTTTCTTT.

V and J are TRBV4-3 and TRBJ1-6; no reliable D call. From germline, CDR1 is LGHNA and CDR2 YSLEER. Trimming stripped 1 base from V and 7 bases from J, with 17 bases between. The CDR3 has 17 residues. CDR3 DNA sequence: TGCGCCAGCAGCCAAGGCTCAATCCTTAAGCGGAATTCACCCCTCCACTTT. Its translation: CASSQGSILKRNSPLHF.

This chain connects TRBV18 to TRBJ2-5, with D unclear. The CDR3 is 14 amino acids. Germline CDR1 KGHSH, CDR2 LQKENI. Trimming removed 6 bases from V and 2 bases from J, with 13 bases in between. DNA for the CDR3: TGTGCCAGCTCTCGCGCTGGGCTTCAAGAGACCCAGTACTTC. Amino acids: CASSRAGLQETQYF.

The chain employs TRBV7-9 and TRBJ1-5; TRBD1 might be the D (6 bases). Looked up from germline, CDR1 is SEHNR and CDR2 is FQNEAQ (reference sequence). This CDR3 has 14 amino acids. Between the trimmed V and J ends, which lost 3 bases and 7 bases, there was a span of 13 bases. CDR3 bases: TGTGCCAGCAGCTTCAAGAGGGGGGGACAGCCCCAGCATTTT. Protein product: CASSFKRGGQPQHF.

The V and J genes are TRBV18 and TRBJ2-2; D possibly corresponds to TRBD2 (6 bases). Trimming took 7 bases from V and 6 from J, leaving 18 bases between them. CDR3 length: 15 amino acids. Per germline, CDR1 KGHSH and CDR2 LQKENI. CDR3 sequence (DNA): TGTGCCAGCTTCCCAGGGAGGACATTACCCGGGGAGCTGTTTTTT. Translated: CASFPGRTLPGELFF.

The CDR3 spells CASSVRGGLNTEAFF. The CDR3 DNA reads TGTGCCAGCAGCGTCCGTGGGGGGTTGAACACTGAAGCTTTCTTT. V and J are TRBV9 and TRBJ1-1; a possible D gene is TRBD1 (5 bases). The CDR3 totals 15 residues. Germline loops: CDR1 SGDLS, CDR2 YYNGEE. Trimming took 2 bases from V and 0 from J, leaving 11 bases between them.